The 6 T cell receptor beta chains below all came from one sample that was sequenced in a study of graft-versus-host responses after intestinal transplantation. The antigens of these receptors remain unknown. The protocol was immunoSEQ multiplex PCR, while the TCRdb copy is restricted to in-frame clones and leaves out a portion. Of about 61,000 clones in the sample, approximately 94% are singletons; the top ten hold 0.38%. The source was unstimulated CD4+ T cells sorted from spleen or lymph node cells, collected before transplant. Receptors originate from a human donor who was the organ donor for an intestinal transplant.

The sample holds one count of this clone. The chain employs TRBV10-3 and TRBJ2-7; TRBD2 matches 9 bases. Trimming cost V 7 bases and J 2 bases; bases outside gene matches: 3. CDR1 is ENHRY, CDR2 SYGVKD, per germline. CDR3 length: 13 amino acids. This CDR3 reads CAIIGGGAYEQYF. CDR3 nucleotides: TGTGCCATCATTGGCGGGGGGGCCTACGAGCAGTACTTC.

The V call is TRBV5-1, the J call TRBJ2-2, with no clear D. V shed 5 bases and J shed 0 bases, with 8 bases lying between them. This CDR3 contains 14 residues. CDR1 and CDR2 from the germline V gene are SGHRS and YFSETQ. Written as DNA, the CDR3 is TGCGCCAGCAGTTTTCTACCGAACACCGGGGAGCTGTTTTTT. Translated, it gives CASSFLPNTGELFF.

J is TRBJ1-6 and V is TRBV6-6; D might be TRBD1 (6 bases). Trimming stripped 5 bases from V and 8 bases from J, with 13 bases between. CDR3 length equals 14 residues. Germline V lookup: CDR1 MNHNY, CDR2 SVGAGI (reference sequence). CDR3 sequence reads: CASSRGQSDSPLHF. CDR3 coding DNA: TGTGCCAGCAGTAGGGGACAATCCGATTCACCCCTCCACTTT.

This chain uses TRBV6-1 with TRBJ1-5; D may be TRBD1 (5 bases). Germline assignment: CDR1 MNHNS and CDR2 SASEGT. Trimming removed 7 bases at V and 2 bases at J, with 9 bases between. This CDR3 has 13 amino acids. CDR3 bases: TGTGCCAGCATCCCACAGGGCAATCAGCCCCAGCATTTT. Its translation is CASIPQGNQPQHF.

The gene calls are TRBV10-3 and TRBJ2-7; D is ambiguous. The V gene lost 0 bases and the J gene lost 3 bases, with 6 bases spanning the gap. The CDR3 covers 13 residues. From germline, CDR1 is ENHRY and CDR2 SYGVKD. This CDR3 reads CAISESSSYEQYF. For the CDR3, the DNA is TGTGCCATCAGTGAGTCTAGTAGCTACGAGCAGTACTTC.

The chain links TRBV4-1 to TRBJ2-7; 11 bases fit TRBD2. Trimming removed 2 bases from V and 2 bases from J; junction bases left unmatched: 8. In germline, CDR1 is MGHRA, CDR2 YSYEKL. The CDR3 runs to 17 residues. The chain's CDR3 is CASSQTLAGGKTYEQYF. CDR3 DNA: TGCGCCAGCAGCCAAACTCTAGCGGGGGGAAAAACCTACGAGCAGTACTTC.